The sequence of this TCR beta chain was determined in a study of blood T cell repertoires in COVID-19. The overall study: COVID-19 samples collected from the United States, Italy and Spain covered acute and convalescent phases. The cDNA or gDNA used as material had been derived from T cells, B-cell-depleted T cells, or PBMCs.

CDR3 length equals 15 residues. The V end lost 7 bases, the J end lost 3 bases, and 16 bases lay between the germline ends. CDR1 and CDR2 from the germline V gene are LNHDA and SQIVND (reference sequence). In the authors' workflow: Nucleated cell counts were estimated from reference gene primer amplification. Libraries were prepared by immunoSEQ multiplex PCR; TCRdb keeps only in-frame clonotypes and omits some of them. The V and J calls and clone size come from that table; D and trimming were worked out from the DNA. The sample includes about 250,000 clones, 65% to 90% of them seen just once. This clone was counted once.

What was sequenced was peripheral blood. The rearrangement links TRBV19 to TRBJ1-5; TRBD1 is a possible D gene (6 bases). The source of this sequence is a woman in her seventies with acute or convalescent COVID-19. The CDR3 is CASTPVGDNNQPQHF. CDR3 DNA: TGTGCCAGTACCCCCGTGGGGGACAACAATCAGCCCCAGCATTTT.